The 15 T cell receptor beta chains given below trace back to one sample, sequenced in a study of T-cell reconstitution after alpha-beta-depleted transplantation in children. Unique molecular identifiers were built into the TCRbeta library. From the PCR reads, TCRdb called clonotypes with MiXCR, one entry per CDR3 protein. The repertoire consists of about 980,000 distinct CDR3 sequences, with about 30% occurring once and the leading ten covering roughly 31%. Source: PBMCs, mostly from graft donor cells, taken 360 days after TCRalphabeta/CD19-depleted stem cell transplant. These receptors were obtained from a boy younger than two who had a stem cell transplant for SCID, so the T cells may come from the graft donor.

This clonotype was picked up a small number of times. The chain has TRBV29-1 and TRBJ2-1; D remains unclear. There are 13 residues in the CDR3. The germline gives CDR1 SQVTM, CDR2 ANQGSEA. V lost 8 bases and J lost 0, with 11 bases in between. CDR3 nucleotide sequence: TGCAGCACCCGACACGGCTCCTACAATGAGCAGTTCTTC. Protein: CSTRHGSYNEQFF.

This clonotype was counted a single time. The CDR3 region is CAYSPPGHTEAFF. CDR3 DNA: TGTGCCTACTCTCCGCCGGGACACACTGAAGCTTTCTTT. The chain employs TRBV7-9 and TRBJ1-1; TRBD1 is a possible D gene (5 bases). Germline values: CDR1 SEHNR, CDR2 FQNEAQ (reference sequence). Trimming removed 11 bases at V and 3 bases at J, with 16 bases between. The CDR3 is 13 residues long. Variable domain in full (rest from reference TRBV7-9 and TRBJ1-1): DTGVSQNPRHKITKRGQNVTFRCDPISEHNRLYWYRQTLGQGPEFLTYFQNEAQLEKSRLLSDRFSAERPKGSFSTLEIQRTEQGDSAMYLCAYSPPGHTEAFFGQGTRLTVV.

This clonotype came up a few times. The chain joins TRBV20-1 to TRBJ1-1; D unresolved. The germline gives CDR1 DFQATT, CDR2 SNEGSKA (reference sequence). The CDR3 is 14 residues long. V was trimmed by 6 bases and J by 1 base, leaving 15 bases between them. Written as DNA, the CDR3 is TGCAGTGCAAGCCGAACAGTGGAGAACACTGAAGCTTTCTTT. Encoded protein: CSASRTVENTEAFF.

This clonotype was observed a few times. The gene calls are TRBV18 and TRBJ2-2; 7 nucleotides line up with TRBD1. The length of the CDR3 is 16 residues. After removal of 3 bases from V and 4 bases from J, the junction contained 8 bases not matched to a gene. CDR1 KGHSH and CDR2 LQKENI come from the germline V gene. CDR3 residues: CASSPTGAARTGELFF. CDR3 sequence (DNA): TGTGCCAGCTCACCTACAGGGGCCGCACGCACCGGGGAGCTGTTTTTT.

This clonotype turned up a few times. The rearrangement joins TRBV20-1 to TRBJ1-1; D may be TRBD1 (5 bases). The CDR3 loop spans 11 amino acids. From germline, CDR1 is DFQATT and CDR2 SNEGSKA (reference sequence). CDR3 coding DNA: TGCGCGGGGGGGGTATACACTGAAGCTTTCTTT. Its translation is CAGGVYTEAFF.

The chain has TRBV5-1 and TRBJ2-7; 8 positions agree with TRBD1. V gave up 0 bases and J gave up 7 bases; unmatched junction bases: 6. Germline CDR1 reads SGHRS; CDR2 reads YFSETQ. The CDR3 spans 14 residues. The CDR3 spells CASSLVLQGGEQYF. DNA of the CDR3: TGCGCCAGCAGCTTGGTCCTACAGGGGGGTGAGCAGTACTTC. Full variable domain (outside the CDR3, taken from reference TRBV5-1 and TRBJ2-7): KAGVTQTPRYLIKTRGQQVTLSCSPISGHRSVSWYQQTPGQGLQFLFEYFSETQRNKGNFPGRFSGRQFSNSRSEMNVSTLELGDSALYLCASSLVLQGGEQYFGPGTRLTVT.

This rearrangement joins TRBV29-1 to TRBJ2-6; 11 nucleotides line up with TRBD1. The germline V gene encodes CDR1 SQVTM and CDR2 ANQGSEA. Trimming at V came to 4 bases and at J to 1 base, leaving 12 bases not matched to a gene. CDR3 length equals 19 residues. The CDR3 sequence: CSVAKVTGQGGSGANVLTF. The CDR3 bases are TGCAGCGTTGCCAAAGTGACGGGACAGGGGGGGTCTGGGGCCAACGTCCTGACTTTC.

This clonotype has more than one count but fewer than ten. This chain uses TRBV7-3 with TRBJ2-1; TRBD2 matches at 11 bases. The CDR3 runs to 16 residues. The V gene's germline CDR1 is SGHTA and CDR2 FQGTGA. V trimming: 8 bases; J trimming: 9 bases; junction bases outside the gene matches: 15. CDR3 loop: CASSPTPSGGHVEQFF. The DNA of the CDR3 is TGTGCCAGCTCCCCCACGCCTAGCGGGGGGCATGTTGAGCAGTTCTTC.

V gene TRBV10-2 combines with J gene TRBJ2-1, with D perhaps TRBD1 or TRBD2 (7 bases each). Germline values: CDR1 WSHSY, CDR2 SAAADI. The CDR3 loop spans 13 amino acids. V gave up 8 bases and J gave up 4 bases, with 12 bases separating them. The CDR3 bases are TGCGCCAGCCAGGGGGGAGGGTACAATGAGCAGTTCTTC. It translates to CASQGGGYNEQFF.

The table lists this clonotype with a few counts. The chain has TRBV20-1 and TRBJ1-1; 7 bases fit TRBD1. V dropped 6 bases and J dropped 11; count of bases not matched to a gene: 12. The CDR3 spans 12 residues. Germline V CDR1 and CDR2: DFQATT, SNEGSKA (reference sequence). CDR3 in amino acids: CSAPDREYDAFF. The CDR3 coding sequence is TGCAGTGCCCCCGACAGGGAATACGATGCTTTCTTT.

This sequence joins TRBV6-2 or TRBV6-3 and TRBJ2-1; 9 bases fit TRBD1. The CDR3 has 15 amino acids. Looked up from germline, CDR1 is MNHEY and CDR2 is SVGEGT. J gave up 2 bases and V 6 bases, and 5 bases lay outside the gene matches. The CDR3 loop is CASRHRDRAYNEQFF. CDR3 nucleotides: TGTGCCAGCAGGCACCGGGACAGGGCCTACAATGAGCAGTTCTTC.

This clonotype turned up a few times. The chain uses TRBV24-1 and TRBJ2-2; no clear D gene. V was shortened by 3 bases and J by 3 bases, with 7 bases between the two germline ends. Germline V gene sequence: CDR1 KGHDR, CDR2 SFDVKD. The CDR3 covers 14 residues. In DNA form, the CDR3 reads TGTGCCACCAGTGATCCGGCATACACCGGGGAGCTGTTTTTT. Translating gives CATSDPAYTGELFF.

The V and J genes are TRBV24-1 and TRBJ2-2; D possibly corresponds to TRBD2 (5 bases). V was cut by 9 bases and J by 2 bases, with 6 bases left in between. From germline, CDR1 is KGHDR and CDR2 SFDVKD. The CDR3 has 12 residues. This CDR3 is CATGGNTGELFF. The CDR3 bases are TGTGCCACCGGAGGAAACACCGGGGAGCTGTTTTTT.

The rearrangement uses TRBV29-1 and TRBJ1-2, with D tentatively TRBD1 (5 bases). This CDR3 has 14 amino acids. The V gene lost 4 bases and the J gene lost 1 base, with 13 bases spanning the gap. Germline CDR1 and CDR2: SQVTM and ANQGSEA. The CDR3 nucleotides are TGCAGCGTTGCGGTGACAGAGAGTAACTATGGCTACACCTTC. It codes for CSVAVTESNYGYTF.

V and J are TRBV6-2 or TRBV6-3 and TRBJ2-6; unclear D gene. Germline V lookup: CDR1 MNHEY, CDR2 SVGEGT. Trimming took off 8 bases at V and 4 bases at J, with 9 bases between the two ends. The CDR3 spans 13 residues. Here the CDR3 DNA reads TGTGCCAGCGTCCATGCCGGGGCCAACGTCCTGACTTTC. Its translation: CASVHAGANVLTF.